A selection of T cell receptor beta chains follows, all from one sample in a study of long-term antiretroviral therapy in people with HIV. Sequencing was performed with immunoSEQ multiplex PCR; in TCRdb, only in-frame clones are kept and a portion is missing. Of under 35,000 clones listed, about 93% are singletons. The specimen was unsorted PBMCs, collected more than 5 years after starting antiretroviral therapy. Every receptor here comes from a woman aged 50 to 65 with HIV. CDR3s include the opening cysteine and the closing phenylalanine or tryptophan. D genes are given only for firm matches. The size field is filled for only some rows; it gives once, few, many or a size class.

V: TRBV19
D: NA
J: TRBJ2-4
size: NA
CDR3: CASSITGPKNIQYF
DNA: TGTGCCAGTAGTATCACAGGGCCGAAAAACATTCAGTACTTC

V: TRBV2
D: NA
J: TRBJ1-1
size: NA
CDR3: CASSWSTEAFF
DNA: TGTGCCAGCAGTTGGAGCACTGAAGCTTTCTTT

V: TRBV29-1
D: NA
J: TRBJ2-4
size: once
CDR3: CSVGVGSRAKNIQYF
DNA: TGCAGCGTTGGAGTGGGTAGTCGAGCCAAAAACATTCAGTACTTC

V: TRBV6-6
D: NA
J: TRBJ2-5
size: NA
CDR3: CASHPSGAGETQYF
DNA: TGTGCCAGCCATCCCTCGGGGGCCGGGGAGACCCAGTACTTC

V: TRBV2
D: TRBD1
J: TRBJ1-4
size: NA
CDR3: CASRAGTGVEKLFF
DNA: TGTGCCAGCAGGGCCGGGACAGGAGTAGAAAAACTGTTTTTT

V: TRBV7-9
D: TRBD1
J: TRBJ2-5
size: NA
CDR3: CASSNGQGEETQYF
DNA: TGTGCCAGCAGCAACGGACAGGGGGAAGAGACCCAGTACTTC

V: TRBV6-5
D: TRBD1
J: TRBJ1-4
size: NA
CDR3: CASNRGRTNEKLFF
DNA: TGTGCCAGCAACAGGGGAAGGACTAATGAAAAACTGTTTTTT

V: TRBV5-1
D: TRBD1
J: TRBJ1-1
size: NA
CDR3: CASSSGQLMNTEAFF
DNA: TGCGCCAGCAGCTCGGGACAGCTCATGAACACTGAAGCTTTCTTT

V: TRBV27
D: NA
J: TRBJ2-6
size: NA
CDR3: CASSLMGSGANVLTF
DNA: TGTGCCAGCAGTTTAATGGGTTCTGGGGCCAACGTCCTGACTTTC

V: TRBV10-3
D: NA
J: TRBJ1-2
size: NA
CDR3: CAINPRDIGLLNYGYTF
DNA: TGTGCCATCAATCCCCGGGACATCGGACTTCTTAACTATGGCTACACCTTC

V: TRBV11-1
D: NA
J: TRBJ1-6
size: NA
CDR3: CASSLGRQGSYNSPLHF
DNA: TGTGCCAGCAGCTTAGGTCGGCAAGGCTCCTATAATTCACCCCTCCACTTT

V: TRBV7-2
D: NA
J: TRBJ2-7
size: NA
CDR3: CASSLDVGGGLTYEQYF
DNA: TGTGCCAGCAGCTTAGATGTAGGGGGGGGGCTAACCTACGAGCAGTACTTC

V: TRBV6-5
D: NA
J: TRBJ1-5
size: once
CDR3: CASSSRPIGNQPQHF
DNA: TGTGCCAGCAGTTCAAGGCCTATTGGCAATCAGCCCCAGCATTTT

V: TRBV21-1
D: NA
J: TRBJ2-7
size: NA
CDR3: CASNPQGRRTYEQYF
DNA: TGTGCCAGCAACCCGCAGGGGCGTAGGACCTACGAGCAGTACTTC

V: TRBV30
D: NA
J: TRBJ1-2
size: NA
CDR3: CAWIRDRGRAYGYTF
DNA: TGTGCCTGGATCCGGGACCGTGGCAGGGCCTATGGCTACACCTTC

V: TRBV30
D: TRBD2
J: TRBJ2-1
size: NA
CDR3: CAWSMDPGLAGARYNEQFF
DNA: TGTGCCTGGAGTATGGACCCGGGACTAGCGGGGGCCAGGTACAATGAGCAGTTCTTC

V: TRBV5-1
D: TRBD1
J: TRBJ1-1
size: NA
CDR3: CASSSGQGARTEAFF
DNA: TGCGCCAGCAGCTCGGGACAGGGGGCGAGGACTGAAGCTTTCTTT

V: TRBV18
D: NA
J: TRBJ2-4
size: NA
CDR3: CASSPQQGRGIQYF
DNA: TGTGCCAGCTCACCACAGCAGGGAAGGGGGATTCAGTACTTC